The text below deals with one T cell receptor (beta chain). What it recognizes is unknown. The CDR3 runs to 18 residues. Trimming took 5 bases from V and 0 from J; bases not matched to a gene: 15. Per the germline V gene, CDR1 is SGHAT and CDR2 is FQNNGV. Excluded were patients having autoimmune disease history or systemic immunosuppression. This sample was taken from a study of OX40 agonist ivuxolimab in advanced cancers. Broader study findings: Nonresponders included some who also had low normalized T-cell clonal expansion.

TCRdb's copy holds only in-frame clones and misses some; the assay was immunoSEQ multiplex PCR. The table lists 60,000 to 85,000 clones, roughly 80% of them singletons. The sequence was collected from an adult with an advanced solid tumor such as melanoma, head and neck, liver or kidney cancer. V and J are TRBV11-2 and TRBJ2-7; TRBD1 matches at 8 bases. The material sequenced was CD4+ or CD8+ T cells sorted from blood, taken in a trial of the OX40 agonist ivuxolimab. CDR3 nucleotides: TGTGCCAGCAGCCGCGTTAACAGGGGGGCATCGAGCTCCTACGAGCAGTACTTC. Its translation is CASSRVNRGASSSYEQYF.